The rows below give T cell receptor beta chains drawn from one sample of a study of control samples from healthy donors and cancer patients. Libraries were prepared by immunoSEQ multiplex PCR; TCRdb keeps only in-frame clonotypes and omits some of them. Of under 70,000 clones listed, around 87% are singletons. The material sequenced was PBMCs. The receptors stem from a man aged 60 to 75 with head and neck cancer. Each CDR3 is given with its conserved first and last residue. Each record gives: D gene, clone size, J gene, V gene, CDR3 DNA, CDR3 protein. A D gene is named only where the DNA matches it firmly. Size is stated for part of the rows, as once, few or many counts, or as a class when the clone is expanded.

d_gene: -
abundance: -
j_gene: TRBJ2-2
v_gene: TRBV5-8
CDR3nt: TGTGCCAGCAGCGAGGCGAACACCGGGGAGCTGTTTTTT
CDR3aa: CASSEANTGELFF

d_gene: -
abundance: -
j_gene: TRBJ2-6
v_gene: TRBV18
CDR3nt: TGTGCCAGCTCACTTAGGGACCTATTGCCCAACGTCCTGACTTTC
CDR3aa: CASSLRDLLPNVLTF

d_gene: -
abundance: -
j_gene: TRBJ1-3
v_gene: TRBV6-5
CDR3nt: TGTGCCAGCAGTCTCGGGGCCCTCGGTGGAAACACCATATATTTT
CDR3aa: CASSLGALGGNTIYF

d_gene: -
abundance: -
j_gene: TRBJ2-1
v_gene: TRBV19
CDR3nt: TGTGCCAGTAGTATCGTTAGGGGGAATAACAATGAGCAGTTCTTC
CDR3aa: CASSIVRGNNNEQFF

d_gene: TRBD2
abundance: -
j_gene: TRBJ2-1
v_gene: TRBV7-8
CDR3nt: TGTGCCAGCAGCTTAGTTGCGGGGGGAACCTACAATGAGCAGTTCTTC
CDR3aa: CASSLVAGGTYNEQFF

d_gene: -
abundance: -
j_gene: TRBJ1-4
v_gene: TRBV19
CDR3nt: TGTGCCAGTAGTATACGGGCCCGCGGAGGTAGCGGAAAACTGTTTTTT
CDR3aa: CASSIRARGGSGKLFF

d_gene: -
abundance: few
j_gene: TRBJ1-3
v_gene: TRBV2
CDR3nt: TGTGCCAGCAGTGCCCTGCTGGGAAACACCATATATTTT
CDR3aa: CASSALLGNTIYF

d_gene: -
abundance: -
j_gene: TRBJ2-5
v_gene: TRBV7-2
CDR3nt: TGTGCCAGCAGCTTATACGCGGCGCAAGAGACCCAGTACTTC
CDR3aa: CASSLYAAQETQYF

d_gene: -
abundance: -
j_gene: TRBJ1-5
v_gene: TRBV7-8
CDR3nt: TGTGCCAGCACCGAGTCAACTTCGCAGACTAATCAGCCCCAGCATTTT
CDR3aa: CASTESTSQTNQPQHF

d_gene: -
abundance: -
j_gene: TRBJ2-1
v_gene: TRBV4-3
CDR3nt: TGCGCCAGCAGCCCCCTGCCGGCGAGCTCCTACAATGAGCAGTTCTTC
CDR3aa: CASSPLPASSYNEQFF

d_gene: TRBD2
abundance: -
j_gene: TRBJ2-7
v_gene: TRBV6-6
CDR3nt: TGTGCCAGCAGCCGCGGACTAGCGGGCCCTCCCTACGAGCAGTACTTC
CDR3aa: CASSRGLAGPPYEQYF

d_gene: TRBD1
abundance: -
j_gene: TRBJ1-5
v_gene: TRBV6-2/TRBV6-3
CDR3nt: TGTGCCAGCAGTTACCGACAGGGGGGAGGGAATCAGCCCCAGCATTTT
CDR3aa: CASSYRQGGGNQPQHF

d_gene: TRBD2
abundance: once
j_gene: TRBJ2-3
v_gene: TRBV7-2
CDR3nt: TGTGCCAGCAGCCGCCAACTAGCGGGCACAGATACGCAGTATTTT
CDR3aa: CASSRQLAGTDTQYF

d_gene: -
abundance: -
j_gene: TRBJ1-1
v_gene: TRBV28
CDR3nt: TGTGCCAGCAGTGAGGGGGGGTCGAAGTCTGAAGCTTTCTTT
CDR3aa: CASSEGGSKSEAFF

d_gene: -
abundance: -
j_gene: TRBJ2-7
v_gene: TRBV28
CDR3nt: TGTGCCACGGGAAATAGGGGCAGCTACGAGCAGTACTTC
CDR3aa: CATGNRGSYEQYF

d_gene: TRBD1
abundance: -
j_gene: TRBJ2-7
v_gene: TRBV28
CDR3nt: TGTGCCAGCAGTTTACTGGACAGGGCCCACGAGCAGTACTTC
CDR3aa: CASSLLDRAHEQYF

d_gene: -
abundance: -
j_gene: TRBJ2-7
v_gene: TRBV11-2
CDR3nt: TGTGCCAGCAGCGCCTCCCGGGGTACCTACGAGCAGTACTTC
CDR3aa: CASSASRGTYEQYF

d_gene: -
abundance: -
j_gene: TRBJ1-5
v_gene: TRBV19
CDR3nt: TGTGCCAGTATTGGGGACGGGGGTGATCAGCCCCAGCATTTT
CDR3aa: CASIGDGGDQPQHF

d_gene: -
abundance: -
j_gene: TRBJ1-6
v_gene: TRBV6-5
CDR3nt: TGTGCCAGCAGTTCCCGAGGACCGGGCAGGGACTCACCCCTCCACTTT
CDR3aa: CASSSRGPGRDSPLHF

d_gene: TRBD2
abundance: -
j_gene: TRBJ2-1
v_gene: TRBV3-1/TRBV3-2
CDR3nt: TGTGCCAGCAGCCGGCTGACTAGCGGGCTCTACAATGAGCAGTTCTTC
CDR3aa: CASSRLTSGLYNEQFF

d_gene: TRBD1
abundance: -
j_gene: TRBJ1-5
v_gene: TRBV28
CDR3nt: TGTGCCAGCAGTTCACAGGGGGAGAGGAGTCAGCCCCAGCATTTT
CDR3aa: CASSSQGERSQPQHF

d_gene: -
abundance: -
j_gene: TRBJ2-7
v_gene: TRBV28
CDR3nt: TGTGCCAGCGGTTTGTACTCTCAGACAGGATCCTACGAGCAGTACTTC
CDR3aa: CASGLYSQTGSYEQYF

d_gene: -
abundance: -
j_gene: TRBJ1-5
v_gene: TRBV7-8
CDR3nt: TGTGCCAGCTCCCGTACACTCAATCAGCCCCAGCATTTT
CDR3aa: CASSRTLNQPQHF